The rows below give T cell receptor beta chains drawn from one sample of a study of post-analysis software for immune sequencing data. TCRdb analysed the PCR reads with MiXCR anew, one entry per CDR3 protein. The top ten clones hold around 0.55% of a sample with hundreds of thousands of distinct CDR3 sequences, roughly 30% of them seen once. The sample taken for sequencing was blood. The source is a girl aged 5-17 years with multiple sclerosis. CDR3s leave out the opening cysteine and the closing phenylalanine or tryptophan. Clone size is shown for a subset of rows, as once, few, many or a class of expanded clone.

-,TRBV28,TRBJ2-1,ASRDSKGGGTYNEQF
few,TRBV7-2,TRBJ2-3,ASSLDPAGDTQY
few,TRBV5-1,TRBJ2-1,ASSLVPTQMGGEQF
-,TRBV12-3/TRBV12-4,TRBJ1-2,ASSYGQGLGYT
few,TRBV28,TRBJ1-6,AQGRGSSPLH
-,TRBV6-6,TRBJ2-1,ASSYFPYNEQF
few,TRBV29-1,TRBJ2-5,SVAGTTEGTETQY
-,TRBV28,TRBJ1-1,ASSLYGVPMNTEAF
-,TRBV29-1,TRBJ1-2,SVRWTGEPYGYT
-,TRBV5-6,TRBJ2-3,ASSLLRLDGSPDTQY
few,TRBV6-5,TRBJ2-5,ASRFGLAEETQY
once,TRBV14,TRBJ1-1,TSSPSGQRNTEAF
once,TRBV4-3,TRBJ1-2,AGSPGTANYGYT
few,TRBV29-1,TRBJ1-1,SVSTTVNTEAF
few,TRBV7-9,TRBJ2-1,ASSFSGAREQF
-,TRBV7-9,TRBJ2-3,ASSEPGRDTQY
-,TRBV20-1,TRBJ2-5,SARTTGEGRSQY
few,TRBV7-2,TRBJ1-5,ASNRETGAYQPQH
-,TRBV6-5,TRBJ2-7,ASSYRTVGQEQY
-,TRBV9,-,ASSVARAPGTQY
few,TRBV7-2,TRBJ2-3,ASSLRERYTDTQY
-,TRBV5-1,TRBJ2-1,ASGSGGGGNEQF